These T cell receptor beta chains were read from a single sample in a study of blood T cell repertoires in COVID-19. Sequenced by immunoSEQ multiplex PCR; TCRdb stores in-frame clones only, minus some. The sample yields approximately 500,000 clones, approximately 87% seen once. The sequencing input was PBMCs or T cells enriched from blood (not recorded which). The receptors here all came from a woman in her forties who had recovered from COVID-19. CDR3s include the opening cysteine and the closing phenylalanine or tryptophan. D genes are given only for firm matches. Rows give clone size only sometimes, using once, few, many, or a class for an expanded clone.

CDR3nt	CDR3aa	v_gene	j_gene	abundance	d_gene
TGTGCCAGCAGCGTAGGCGGGGGACCCTATGGCTACACCTTC	CASSVGGGPYGYTF	TRBV9	TRBJ1-2	.	.
TGTGCCAGCAGTGATTTGAGTGGACTAGCGGGAGACCTCTCCTACGAGCAGTACTTC	CASSDLSGLAGDLSYEQYF	TRBV6-4	TRBJ2-7	few	TRBD2
TGTGCTAGTGGTTTGGCCCAATCCGACAGGGGTGAAGCTTTCTTT	CASGLAQSDRGEAFF	TRBV12-5	TRBJ1-1	.	TRBD1
TGTGCCAGCAGCTTAGGGCTAGCGTACACAGATACGCAGTATTTT	CASSLGLAYTDTQYF	TRBV7-2	TRBJ2-3	.	.
TGTGCCTGGAGTGCAACGGACATCGGGACTAGTAGTCGCCCCTACGAGCAGTACTTC	CAWSATDIGTSSRPYEQYF	TRBV30	TRBJ2-7	once	TRBD2
TGCGCCAGCAGCTTGACGCTATCGACGGGACAGGGTGGAAACACCATATATTTT	CASSLTLSTGQGGNTIYF	TRBV5-1	TRBJ1-3	.	TRBD1
TGCGCCAGCAGCTTGGAAGGGGGCACAGATACGCAGTATTTT	CASSLEGGTDTQYF	TRBV5-1	TRBJ2-3	.	.
TGTGCCAGTAAAATGACAGACTCTGGAAACACCATATATTTT	CASKMTDSGNTIYF	TRBV19	TRBJ1-3	.	.
TGTGCCAGCTCACTTCAACAGGGGGGGAGAAACAATCAGCCCCAGCATTTT	CASSLQQGGRNNQPQHF	TRBV18	TRBJ1-5	.	TRBD1
TGTGCCACCGCACCCGGGACAGCTGCTGAGCAGTTCTTC	CATAPGTAAEQFF	TRBV24-1	TRBJ2-1	.	TRBD1
TGTGCCAGCAGCCCCTTAGCGGGAGGGAGCACAGATACGCAGTATTTT	CASSPLAGGSTDTQYF	TRBV3-1/TRBV3-2	TRBJ2-3	.	TRBD2
TGTGCCAGCAGCCAGGGGACTAGCCTTAACACCGGGGAGCTGTTTTTT	CASSQGTSLNTGELFF	TRBV5-8	TRBJ2-2	.	TRBD2
TGTGCCAGCAGTCTCCGACTAGTAAAGTTGGATGAGCAGTTCTTC	CASSLRLVKLDEQFF	TRBV27	TRBJ2-1	.	.
TGTGCCAGCAGTGGGTCTACAGGGTGGGACTCCTACGAGCAGTACTTC	CASSGSTGWDSYEQYF	TRBV6-1	TRBJ2-7	.	.
TGTGCCAGCTCACTAGGACAGGGTTCCTACAATGAGCAGTTCTTC	CASSLGQGSYNEQFF	TRBV18	TRBJ2-1	few	TRBD1
TGTGCCAGCAGCCAAGCCCAGCGGGTCGAGCAGTACTTC	CASSQAQRVEQYF	TRBV3-1/TRBV3-2	TRBJ2-7	.	.
TGCGCCAGCAGCCTAGGACTGATTACCACCTATGGCTACACCTTC	CASSLGLITTYGYTF	TRBV4-1	TRBJ1-2	.	.
TGTGCCAGCAGTTCCTTTGGTGGCGGGGTTTGGGAAAAACTGTTTTTT	CASSSFGGGVWEKLFF	TRBV6-5	TRBJ1-4	few	.
TGCGCCAGCAGCCAACTACAGGGCTCCTACGAGCAGTACTTC	CASSQLQGSYEQYF	TRBV4-3	TRBJ2-7	.	.
TGCGCCAGCAGCCTGAGACTAGTTATGAGCACCGGGGAGCTGTTTTTT	CASSLRLVMSTGELFF	TRBV4-1	TRBJ2-2	few	.
TGTGCCAGCAGCGTAGTCTCTAGCGGAGATGAGCAGTTCTTC	CASSVVSSGDEQFF	TRBV9	TRBJ2-1	.	TRBD2
TGTGCCAGCAGCTCCCGGTGGGAGGGTAACACTGAAGCTTTCTTT	CASSSRWEGNTEAFF	TRBV11-2	TRBJ1-1	once	.
TGTGCAAGTCGCTTAGTGGGCGGGAATCAGCCCCAGCATTTT	CASRLVGGNQPQHF	TRBV12-2	TRBJ1-5	.	.
TGTGCCAGCATCCTATTATTGAACACTGAAGCTTTCTTT	CASILLLNTEAFF	TRBV7-9	TRBJ1-1	.	.
TGTGCCAGCAGTTACGGGACAGGGGGCAACAATGAGCAGTTCTTC	CASSYGTGGNNEQFF	TRBV6-5	TRBJ2-1	.	TRBD1
TGCGCCAGCAGCCCGGACAGGGTCGTCGGCGAAAAACTGTTTTTT	CASSPDRVVGEKLFF	TRBV5-1	TRBJ1-4	few	TRBD1
TGTGCCAGCAGCTTCTTACCCACAGGGGTTCCCACCTACGAGCAGTACTTC	CASSFLPTGVPTYEQYF	TRBV13	TRBJ2-7	.	TRBD1
TGTGCCAGCAGTTTTGGCGGGAGCTACGAGCAGTACTTC	CASSFGGSYEQYF	TRBV12-3/TRBV12-4	TRBJ2-7	.	TRBD2
TGCAGCGTTGAAGATTTATGGAGGGGAAACGGGGAGCTGTTTTTT	CSVEDLWRGNGELFF	TRBV29-1	TRBJ2-2	.	.
TGTGCCGGCAAAACAGGGGAGTTGAACACTGAAGCTTTCTTT	CAGKTGELNTEAFF	TRBV28	TRBJ1-1	.	TRBD1
TGTGCCTTCAGCAGGACATCAGGCACAGATACGCAGTATTTT	CAFSRTSGTDTQYF	TRBV30	TRBJ2-3	.	.
TGTGCCAGCAGCCACTACAGGGGGATTAGCACAGATACGCAGTATTTT	CASSHYRGISTDTQYF	TRBV14	TRBJ2-3	.	TRBD1
TGTGCCAGCAACATAATTCCAGACATGAACACTGAAGCTTTCTTT	CASNIIPDMNTEAFF	TRBV6-5	TRBJ1-1	.	.
TGTGCCAGCAGCATAGCGGGAGGGCCGGGAGAGACCCAGTACTTC	CASSIAGGPGETQYF	TRBV7-9	TRBJ2-5	.	TRBD2
TGCAGCGTCGGACAGGCCAATCAGCCCCAGCATTTT	CSVGQANQPQHF	TRBV29-1	TRBJ1-5	.	TRBD1
TGCGCCAGCAGCCAAGGACAGGGGCACACTGAAGCTTTCTTT	CASSQGQGHTEAFF	TRBV4-3	TRBJ1-1	.	TRBD1
TGTGCCTGGAGTCCCTTCACCGGTGGGAGCACTGAAGCTTTCTTT	CAWSPFTGGSTEAFF	TRBV30	TRBJ1-1	.	.
TGCGCCAGCAGCACAGAACAGGGGGCGCGTAACTATGGCTACACCTTC	CASSTEQGARNYGYTF	TRBV5-1	TRBJ1-2	.	TRBD1
TGCGCCAGCAGCCGGGACTTCGCCTCCTACGAGCAGTACTTC	CASSRDFASYEQYF	TRBV10-1	TRBJ2-7	.	.
TGTGCCAGCTCACCGGAACTAGCGGGTGTACATGAGCAGTTCTTC	CASSPELAGVHEQFF	TRBV18	TRBJ2-1	.	TRBD2
TGTGCTAGTGGTTTGGTACGTCGGGGTCTCTCTTCTTTCTATGGCTACACCTTC	CASGLVRRGLSSFYGYTF	TRBV12-5	TRBJ1-2	.	.
TGCGCCAGCAGCTTCTCCGGGAGTAGCACAGATACGCAGTATTTT	CASSFSGSSTDTQYF	TRBV5-1	TRBJ2-3	.	.
TGCGCCAGCAGCCAAGAAGACGACATCACAGATACGCAGTATTTT	CASSQEDDITDTQYF	TRBV4-3	TRBJ2-3	.	.
TGTGCCAGCAGCTTATTCAGGGTGAATTCACCCCTCCACTTT	CASSLFRVNSPLHF	TRBV7-8	TRBJ1-6	.	.
TGCAGCGTCCCCGCCCGGTACCAAGAGACCCAGTACTTC	CSVPARYQETQYF	TRBV29-1	TRBJ2-5	.	.
TGTGCCAGCCAATATAGGGGGCCCTACGAGCAGTACTTC	CASQYRGPYEQYF	TRBV6-5	TRBJ2-7	.	TRBD1
TGTGCCACCAGTGATCCCCGGGACAGGTGGAACAATGAGCAGTTCTTC	CATSDPRDRWNNEQFF	TRBV24-1	TRBJ2-1	.	TRBD1
TGTGCCAGCAGTTTTAGTGGGAGCCACAATGAGCAGTTCTTC	CASSFSGSHNEQFF	TRBV27	TRBJ2-1	.	.
TGTGCCACCAGTGATTCGGGACTCCCGGGAGAAAAACTGTTTTTT	CATSDSGLPGEKLFF	TRBV24-1	TRBJ1-4	once	.
TGTGCCAGCAGATTCAGGGACACCGGGGAGCTGTTTTTT	CASRFRDTGELFF	TRBV5-4	TRBJ2-2	once	.
TGTGCCAGCAGCCCTACTTCGACAGGGACTGAAGCTTTCTTT	CASSPTSTGTEAFF	TRBV7-9	TRBJ1-1	.	TRBD1
TGTGCCAGCAGCAGACAGGGGGCCACCTATGGCTACACCTTC	CASSRQGATYGYTF	TRBV28	TRBJ1-2	.	TRBD1
TGTGCCACAACTAAGGGACAGGGAGGCACCGGGGAGCTGTTTTTT	CATTKGQGGTGELFF	TRBV6-5	TRBJ2-2	once	TRBD1
TGTGCCAGCAGCTTAGTCGCGGGAGTAACAGATACGCAGTATTTT	CASSLVAGVTDTQYF	TRBV7-2	TRBJ2-3	.	TRBD2
TGTGCCAGCATATGGACGGGAGGAGTGAACACTGAAGCTTTCTTT	CASIWTGGVNTEAFF	TRBV7-2	TRBJ1-1	.	.
TGTGCCAGCTCACCAGCGCCAGGGGACATGGCTTTCTTT	CASSPAPGDMAFF	TRBV18	TRBJ1-1	few	.
TGTGCCAGCAGTGTTGACACTTATGGCTACACCTTC	CASSVDTYGYTF	TRBV2	TRBJ1-2	.	.